This T cell receptor beta chain was observed in a study of monozygotic twins with inflammatory bowel disease. Following a re-call of the 5' RACE reads, TCRdb has one entry per CDR3 protein and lacks DNA. In all, the sample yields more than 300,000 distinct CDR3 sequences. This CDR3 is built from 17 residues. This TCR was sampled from a human donor with ulcerative colitis or Crohn's disease, or a healthy co-twin of an affected twin (not recorded which). V gene TRBV12-3 or TRBV12-4 combines with J gene TRBJ2-1; the TCRdb call, TRBD1, lacks DNA for checking. The source material was blood. CDR3 sequence: CASSLWTGKLKNNEQFF.